This passage covers 26 T cell receptor beta chains from one sample sequenced in a study of blood T cell repertoires in COVID-19. The repertoire was sequenced with immunoSEQ multiplex PCR; TCRdb's copy has only in-frame clones and lacks some. The sample carries about 280,000 clones, around nine tenths recorded once. The sequencing input was PBMCs or T cells enriched from blood (not recorded which). All receptors come from a woman aged 40 to 49 who had recovered from COVID-19.

In the case of this clone: One end of the junction does not line up with germline, which may come from a read error. The rearrangement joins TRBV4-3 to TRBJ2-7; 12 bases map to TRBD2. The CDR3 consists of 15 residues. CDR1 and CDR2 from the germline V gene are LGHNA and YSLEER. This chain's CDR3 is CASSRGLAGFCDSPF. The CDR3 DNA follows: TGCGCCAGCAGCCGTGGACTAGCGGGATTTTGTGATTCGCCCTTC.

This sequence joins TRBV19 and TRBJ2-7; D call uncertain. The V end was cut by 1 base, the J end by 4 bases, with 8 bases between. CDR1 is LNHDA, CDR2 SQIVND, per germline (reference sequence). The CDR3 runs 13 residues. CDR3 residues: CASSIVAGYEQYF. The CDR3 DNA follows: TGTGCCAGTAGTATAGTTGCAGGTTACGAGCAGTACTTC.

The CDR3 coding sequence is TGTGCCAGCAGCCAAGAGGGAACACAGGGACCTAGTGTCTATGGCTACACCTTC. It encodes CASSQEGTQGPSVYGYTF. This rearrangement joins TRBV4-2 to TRBJ1-2; perhaps TRBD1 as D (6 bases). The CDR3 is 18 residues long. With 0 bases removed from V and 4 bases from J, the gap between germline ends came to 21 bases. Germline CDR1 reads LGHNA; CDR2 reads YNFKEQ.

The chain joins TRBV27 to TRBJ2-5, with 7 bases fitting TRBD1. The germline V gene has CDR1 MNHEY and CDR2 SMNVEV (reference sequence). The CDR3 length is 14 residues. After removal of 10 bases from V and 9 bases from J, the junction contained 17 bases not matched to a gene. Here the CDR3 DNA reads TGTGCCACCCGCCCCGGACAGGCCGAAGGGGCCCAGTACTTC. This sequence encodes CATRPGQAEGAQYF.

This sequence joins TRBV28 and TRBJ1-3, with TRBD1 matching 9 bases. The germline V gene encodes CDR1 MDHEN and CDR2 SYDVKM. V lost 6 bases, J lost 0 bases, and 15 bases stayed unmatched. The CDR3 runs 19 residues. CDR3 loop: CASRPTGGTGRFSGNTIYF. In DNA, the CDR3 is TGTGCCAGCAGACCCACCGGCGGGACAGGGAGATTCTCTGGAAACACCATATATTTT. The full variable domain, completed using reference TRBV28 and TRBJ1-3, is DVKVTQSSRYLVKRTGEKVFLECVQDMDHENMFWYRQDPGLGLRLIYFSYDVKMKEKGDIPEGYSVSREKKERFSLILESASTNQTSMYLCASRPTGGTGRFSGNTIYFGEGSWLTVV.

This chain connects TRBV7-2 to TRBJ2-3; D is unclear. Between the trimmed V and J ends, which lost 5 bases and 4 bases, there was a span of 13 bases. Germline V gene data show CDR1 as SGHTA and CDR2 as FQGNSA. This CDR3 spans 14 amino acids. CDR3 sequence (DNA): TGTGCCAGCAGCCCCGGGTCCACCGCAGATACGCAGTATTTT. It encodes CASSPGSTADTQYF.

This clone has only a few counts. This chain links TRBV9 with TRBJ2-6, with unresolved D. There are 16 residues in the CDR3. CDR1 SGDLS and CDR2 YYNGEE come from the germline V gene. V lost 0 bases and J 0 bases, leaving 7 bases between the germline ends. CDR3 DNA: TGTGCCAGCAGCGTAGTCGCAGACTCTGGGGCCAACGTCCTGACTTTC. Amino acids: CASSVVADSGANVLTF.

The chain recombines TRBV4-3 with TRBJ2-2; the match to TRBD1 covers 8 bases. After removal of 4 bases from V and 2 bases from J, the junction contained 12 bases not matched to a gene. The CDR3 sequence is 18 residues long. Germline values: CDR1 LGHNA, CDR2 YSLEER. CDR3 amino acids: CASSLGIPGTGNTGELFF. The CDR3 coding sequence is TGCGCCAGCAGCCTGGGAATACCCGGGACAGGAAACACCGGGGAGCTGTTTTTT.

The rearrangement joins TRBV28 to TRBJ2-7; D remains unclear. Trimming cost V 6 bases and J 5 bases, with 14 bases left between them. The germline gives CDR1 MDHEN, CDR2 SYDVKM. The CDR3 is 13 amino acids. The CDR3 reads CASRPLAVHEQYF. CDR3 nucleotide sequence: TGTGCCAGCAGGCCCCTCGCAGTCCACGAGCAGTACTTC.

This rearrangement joins TRBV12-5 to TRBJ2-1; no reliable D call. CDR3 size: 12 residues. Germline CDR1 reads LGHNT; CDR2 reads FRNRAP. Trimming removed 6 bases from V and 10 bases from J, with 13 bases in between. CDR3: CASGHFLAEQFF. The CDR3 nucleotides are TGTGCTAGTGGCCATTTTTTGGCCGAGCAGTTCTTC.

As regards this clone: Sequence at one end of the junction differs from germline and may be a read error. This chain uses TRBV18 with TRBJ2-2; 8 nucleotides align to TRBD1. Germline CDR1 is KGHSH and CDR2 is LQKENI. This CDR3 has 18 amino acids. The CDR3 bases are TGTGCCAGCTCACCACAACGGCGACAGGGGACGAATACCGGGGAGCTGTTTTTT. It specifies CASSPQRRQGTNTGELFF.

The chain has TRBV7-8 and TRBJ1-2, with 7 bases aligning to TRBD1. J gave up 6 bases and V 3 bases, and 16 bases lay outside the gene matches. This CDR3 has 17 residues. Germline CDR1 is SGHVS and CDR2 is FQNEAQ. CDR3 protein: CASSFGNSVRDRHGYTF. DNA of the CDR3: TGTGCCAGCAGCTTTGGTAACTCGGTTCGGGACAGACATGGCTACACCTTC.

This rearrangement joins TRBV7-3 to TRBJ2-5; possibly TRBD2 for D (6 bases). Germline CDR1 SGHTA, CDR2 FQGTGA. Trimming stripped 3 bases from V and 4 bases from J, with 9 bases between. The CDR3 is 13 amino acids. As DNA, the CDR3 is TGTGCCAGCAGCTTTGGGGGAGGAGAGACCCAGTACTTC. This gives the protein CASSFGGGETQYF.

Only one count was recorded for this clone. CDR3 protein: CASSPSDSEKLFF. The CDR3, as DNA: TGTGCCAGCTCACCATCGGACAGCGAAAAACTGTTTTTT. V gene TRBV18 combines with J gene TRBJ1-4; D may be TRBD1 (6 bases). The CDR3 has 13 amino acids. V was clipped by 2 bases and J by 8 bases, with 9 bases between them. Germline-derived CDR1 and CDR2 are KGHSH and LQKENI.

This chain uses TRBV16 with TRBJ1-5, with D perhaps TRBD1 (5 bases). Per germline, CDR1 KGHSY and CDR2 FQNENV. The CDR3 contains 14 residues. V was trimmed by 2 bases and J by 2 bases, leaving 7 bases between them. The CDR3 reads CASSQQGRNQPQHF. The CDR3 DNA sequence: TGTGCCAGCAGCCAACAGGGCCGCAATCAGCCCCAGCATTTT.

The chain carries TRBV11-1 and TRBJ2-7; tentative D call: TRBD2 (6 bases). Trimming took 5 bases from V and 0 from J, leaving 11 bases between them. Germline-derived CDR1 and CDR2 are SGHAT and FQDESV (reference sequence). The CDR3 spans 14 residues. Here the CDR3 reads CASSPTRSSYEQYF. The CDR3 DNA follows: TGTGCCAGCAGCCCGACTAGGTCCTCCTACGAGCAGTACTTC.

The chain joins TRBV6-2 or TRBV6-3 to TRBJ2-7; D is unresolved. The V end lost 2 bases, the J end lost 3 bases, and 11 bases lay between the germline ends. The CDR3 is made up of 14 amino acids. Germline V gene lookup returns CDR1 MNHEY and CDR2 SVGEGT. The CDR3 region has the DNA TGTGCCAGCAGTTACCACCCCAACTTCTACGAGCAGTACTTC. Amino acid sequence: CASSYHPNFYEQYF.

The chain has TRBV10-3 and TRBJ1-1; D remains unclear. The length of the CDR3 is 10 residues. The V and J ends lost 10 bases and 7 bases respectively, with 10 bases between them. CDR1 and CDR2 from the germline V gene are ENHRY and SYGVKD. The DNA for the CDR3 is TGTGCCAGCTCCGGGAATGAAGCTTTCTTT. Translating gives CASSGNEAFF.

The CDR3 nucleotides are TGTGCCAGCAGTGACTATGGCCGGGAGCTGTTTTTT. Protein product: CASSDYGRELFF. The chain recombines TRBV9 with TRBJ2-2; D is possibly TRBD2 (5 bases). V was cut by 5 bases and J by 9 bases, with 11 bases left in between. The CDR3 extends over 12 amino acids. CDR1 and CDR2 from the germline V gene are SGDLS and YYNGEE.

J is TRBJ2-7 and V is TRBV18; 9 bases align to TRBD1. The germline CDR1 and CDR2 sequences are KGHSH and LQKENI. CDR3 length: 15 amino acids. With V trimmed by 3 bases and J by 4 bases, 7 bases remained unmatched. Here the CDR3 reads CASSPGQGPPYEQYF. The CDR3 DNA reads TGTGCCAGCTCACCCGGACAGGGGCCCCCTTACGAGCAGTACTTC.

This chain uses TRBV2 with TRBJ2-3, with D possibly being TRBD1 (6 bases). Germline assignment: CDR1 SNHLY and CDR2 FYNNEI. The V end was cut by 5 bases, the J end by 4 bases, with 16 bases between. The CDR3 is 15 residues long. The CDR3 DNA reads as TGTGCCAGCAGTCGAAGGGGGATTGCGTCAGATACGCAGTATTTT. This gives the protein CASSRRGIASDTQYF.

The chain links TRBV6-6 to TRBJ2-2; TRBD2 might be the D (5 bases). Trimming removed 7 bases at V and 0 bases at J, with 6 bases between. This CDR3 has 13 amino acids. Germline V lookup: CDR1 MNHNY, CDR2 SVGAGI (reference sequence). The CDR3 sequence: CASNGANTGELFF. For the CDR3, the DNA is TGTGCCAGCAACGGGGCGAACACCGGGGAGCTGTTTTTT.

V gene TRBV28 combines with J gene TRBJ2-1; 10 bases are a match to TRBD2. The CDR3 loop spans 17 amino acids. CDR1 and CDR2 (germline): MDHEN, SYDVKM. The DNA for the CDR3 is TGTGCAGGGGGGGCTAGCGGGAGAGTGGGCTCCTACAATGAGCAGTTCTTC. Translating it yields CAGGASGRVGSYNEQFF. The full variable domain, completed using reference TRBV28 and TRBJ2-1, is DVKVTQSSRYLVKRTGEKVFLECVQDMDHENMFWYRQDPGLGLRLIYFSYDVKMKEKGDIPEGYSVSREKKERFSLILESASTNQTSMYLCAGGASGRVGSYNEQFFGPGTRLTVL.

The chain combines TRBV13 with TRBJ2-5, with D perhaps matching TRBD2 (5 bases). V was pared by 5 bases and J by 7 bases, with 11 bases between. Germline V gene sequence: CDR1 PRHDT, CDR2 FYEKMQ (reference sequence). There are 12 residues in the CDR3. This CDR3 is CASSREVGTQYF. In nucleotides, the CDR3 is TGTGCCAGCAGCCGGGAAGTAGGGACCCAGTACTTC.

This chain uses TRBV5-5 with TRBJ2-5; D unclear. The CDR3 contains 12 residues. Germline CDR1 and CDR2: SGHKS and YYEKEE (reference sequence). V dropped 1 base and J dropped 5 bases, with 6 bases sitting between them. This CDR3 is CASSLTVETQYF. The CDR3 nucleotides read TGTGCCAGCAGCTTGACAGTGGAGACCCAGTACTTC.

The gene calls are TRBV9 and TRBJ1-2; D not resolved. The V end was cut by 0 bases, the J end by 2 bases, with 5 bases between. Looked up from germline, CDR1 is SGDLS and CDR2 is YYNGEE. CDR3 size: 13 residues. The CDR3 sequence: CASSVDKNYGYTF. In DNA, the CDR3 is TGTGCCAGCAGCGTAGACAAAAACTATGGCTACACCTTC.